This T cell receptor (beta chain) was observed in a study of T cells in localized non-small cell lung cancer. General observations from the study: Uninvolved neighboring lung showed the greatest T cell clonality, exceeding tumor. Longer overall survival was seen with higher T cell density measured in blood.

Assay: immunoSEQ multiplex PCR; the TCRdb copy retains only in-frame clones and omits some. The profile covers about 30,000 clones, with roughly nine tenths appearing a single time and approximately 6% taken by the ten largest. A note on this clone: Antigen unknown.

V was clipped by 5 bases and J by 2 bases, with 13 bases between them. The CDR3 is 14 amino acids. Germline-derived CDR1 and CDR2 are MGHDK and SYGVNS. The chain has TRBV25-1 and TRBJ2-7; possibly TRBD1 or TRBD2 for D (5 bases each). This sample comprised PBMCs, obtained before any cancer treatment. The clonotype was recovered from a man between 40 and 70 years old with stage II lung adenocarcinoma. The CDR3 reads CASSPRDRTYEQYF. The DNA for the CDR3 is TGTGCCAGCAGTCCCCGGGACCGAACCTACGAGCAGTACTTC.